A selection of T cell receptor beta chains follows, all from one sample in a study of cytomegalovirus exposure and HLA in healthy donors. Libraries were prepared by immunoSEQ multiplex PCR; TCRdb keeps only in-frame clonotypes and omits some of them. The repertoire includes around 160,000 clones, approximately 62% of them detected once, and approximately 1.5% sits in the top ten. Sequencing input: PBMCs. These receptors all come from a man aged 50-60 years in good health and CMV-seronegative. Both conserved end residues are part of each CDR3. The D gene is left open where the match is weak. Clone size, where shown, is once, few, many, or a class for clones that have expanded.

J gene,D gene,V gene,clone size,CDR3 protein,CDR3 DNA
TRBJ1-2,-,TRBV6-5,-,CASSKTANYGYTF,TGTGCCAGCAGTAAGACAGCTAACTATGGCTACACCTTC
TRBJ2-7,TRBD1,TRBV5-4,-,CASSPGQGRRNEQYF,TGTGCCAGCAGCCCGGGACAGGGCAGAAGGAACGAGCAGTACTTC
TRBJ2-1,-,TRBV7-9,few,CASSLRGRLARDEQFF,TGTGCCAGCAGCTTACGGGGTCGGCTAGCGAGGGATGAGCAGTTCTTC
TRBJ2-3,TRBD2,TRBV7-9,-,CASSQGLASTDTQYF,TGTGCCAGCAGCCAGGGACTAGCGAGCACAGATACGCAGTATTTT
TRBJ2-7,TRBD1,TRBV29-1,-,CSPGTVGSYEQYF,TGCAGCCCCGGGACAGTTGGCTCCTACGAGCAGTACTTC
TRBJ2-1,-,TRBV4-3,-,CASSQEEGGKYNEQFF,TGCGCCAGCAGCCAAGAGGAGGGGGGGAAGTACAATGAGCAGTTCTTC
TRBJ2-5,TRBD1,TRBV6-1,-,CASSYRGYQETQYF,TGTGCCAGCAGCTACAGGGGCTACCAAGAGACCCAGTACTTC
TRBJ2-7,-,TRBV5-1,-,CASSLGRGAGEQYF,TGCGCCAGCAGCTTAGGTCGGGGGGCGGGCGAGCAGTACTTC
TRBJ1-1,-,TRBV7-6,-,CASSLGGGGFGEAFF,TGTGCCAGCAGCTTAGGAGGCGGGGGTTTTGGTGAAGCTTTCTTT
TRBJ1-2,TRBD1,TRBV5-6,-,CASSLDRTGGYGYAF,TGTGCCAGCAGCTTGGATAGGACAGGGGGATATGGCTACGCCTTC
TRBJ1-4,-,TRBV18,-,CASSPLGGPTNEKLFF,TGTGCCAGCTCACCTCTGGGGGGGCCGACTAATGAAAAACTGTTTTTT
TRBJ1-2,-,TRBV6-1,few,CASSEYQGPYGYTF,TGTGCCAGCAGTGAATATCAGGGGCCCTATGGCTACACCTTC
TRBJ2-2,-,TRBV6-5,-,CATLRGITGELFF,TGTGCCACCCTCCGGGGTATAACCGGGGAGCTGTTTTTT
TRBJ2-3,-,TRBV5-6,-,CASSWTLQGSSTDTQYF,TGTGCCAGCAGCTGGACCCTACAGGGTTCTAGCACAGATACGCAGTATTTT
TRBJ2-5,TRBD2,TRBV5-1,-,CASSIGLAEETQYF,TGCGCCAGCAGCATCGGACTAGCGGAAGAGACCCAGTACTTC
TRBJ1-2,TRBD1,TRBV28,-,CASSVGTANLLNYGYTF,TGTGCCAGCAGTGTCGGGACAGCAAACCTTCTTAACTATGGCTACACCTTC
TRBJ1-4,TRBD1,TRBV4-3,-,CASSQGQGVVNEKLFF,TGCGCCAGCAGCCAAGGACAGGGGGTGGTTAATGAAAAACTGTTTTTT
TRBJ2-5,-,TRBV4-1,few,CASSRTLLVAGHQETQYF,TGCGCCAGCAGCCGAACCCTACTAGTCGCGGGGCACCAAGAGACCCAGTACTTC
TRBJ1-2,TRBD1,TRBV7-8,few,CASRTGGRGGYTF,TGTGCCAGCAGAACAGGGGGGCGGGGAGGCTACACCTTC
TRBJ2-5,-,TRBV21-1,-,CASGRGSQETQYF,TGTGCCAGCGGCAGGGGCAGCCAAGAGACCCAGTACTTC
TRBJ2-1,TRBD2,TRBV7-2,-,CASRQTSGGRGEQFF,TGTGCCAGCAGGCAGACTAGCGGGGGGAGGGGTGAGCAGTTCTTC
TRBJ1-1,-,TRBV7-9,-,CASSSGGAGMNTEAFF,TGTGCCAGCAGCTCCGGAGGGGCGGGAATGAACACTGAAGCTTTCTTT
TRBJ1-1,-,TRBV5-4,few,CASSLVTGKTEAFF,TGTGCCAGCAGCTTGGTCACAGGGAAGACTGAAGCTTTCTTT
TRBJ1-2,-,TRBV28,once,CASSSPRGIGYTF,TGTGCCAGCAGTTCCCCCCGGGGGATTGGCTACACCTTC
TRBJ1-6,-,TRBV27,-,CASSLSGTGNSPLHF,TGTGCCAGCAGTTTATCGGGCACAGGCAATTCACCCCTCCACTTT
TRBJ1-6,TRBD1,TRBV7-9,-,CASSPRQGNNSPLHF,TGTGCCAGCAGCCCAAGACAGGGGAATAATTCACCCCTCCACTTT
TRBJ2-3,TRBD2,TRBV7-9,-,CASSDPPTGGGDTQYF,TGTGCCAGCAGCGACCCTCCAACGGGGGGAGGGGATACGCAGTATTTT
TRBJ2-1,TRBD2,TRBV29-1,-,CSGKGVGGANEQFF,TGCAGCGGAAAAGGGGTCGGGGGGGCAAATGAGCAGTTCTTC
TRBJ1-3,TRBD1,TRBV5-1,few,CASSWTGSGNTIYF,TGCGCCAGCAGTTGGACAGGGTCTGGAAACACCATATATTTT
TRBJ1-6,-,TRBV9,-,CASSPRRQGNSPLHF,TGTGCCAGCAGCCCCAGGCGGCAGGGGAATTCACCCCTCCACTTT
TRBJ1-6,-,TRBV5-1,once,CASSLAGANSPLHF,TGCGCCAGCAGCTTGGCAGGGGCCAATTCACCCCTCCACTTT